This T cell receptor (beta chain) stems from a study of blood T cell repertoires in COVID-19. Study as a whole: The origin of the acute and convalescent COVID-19 samples was the United States, Italy and Spain.

Libraries were prepared by immunoSEQ multiplex PCR; TCRdb keeps only in-frame clonotypes and omits some of them. The sample contains approximately 380,000 clones, about 85% of which appear only once. The V gene's germline CDR1 is ENHRY and CDR2 SYGVKD. The CDR3 sequence is 12 residues long. V lost 11 bases to trimming and J lost 4 bases; unmatched junction nucleotides: 4. This TCR was recovered from a woman aged 18-29 years with acute or convalescent COVID-19. Sequencing was carried out using peripheral blood. This chain links TRBV10-3 with TRBJ2-3, with TRBD2 identical over 9 bases. The CDR3 loop reads CAVRTSADTQYF. Written as DNA, the CDR3 is TGTGCCGTTAGGACTAGCGCAGATACGCAGTATTTT.